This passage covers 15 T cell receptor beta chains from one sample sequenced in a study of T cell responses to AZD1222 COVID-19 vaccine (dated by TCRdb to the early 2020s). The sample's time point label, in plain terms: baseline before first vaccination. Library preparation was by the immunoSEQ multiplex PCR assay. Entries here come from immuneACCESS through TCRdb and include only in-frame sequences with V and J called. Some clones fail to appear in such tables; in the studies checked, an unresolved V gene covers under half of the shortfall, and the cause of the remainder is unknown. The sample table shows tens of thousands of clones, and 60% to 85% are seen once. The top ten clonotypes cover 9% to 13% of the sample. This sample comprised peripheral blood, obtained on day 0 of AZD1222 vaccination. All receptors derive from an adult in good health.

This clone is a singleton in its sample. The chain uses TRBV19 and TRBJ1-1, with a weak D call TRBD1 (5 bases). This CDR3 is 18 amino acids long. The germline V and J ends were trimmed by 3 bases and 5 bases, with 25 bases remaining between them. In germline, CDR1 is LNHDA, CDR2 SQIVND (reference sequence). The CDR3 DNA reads TGTGCCAGTAGTATTAGGAATTTGGGAGGGGCGGGGAAAACTGAAGCTTTCTTT. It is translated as CASSIRNLGGAGKTEAFF.

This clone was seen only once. The chain's CDR3 is CASSTDSSYEQYF. The CDR3 DNA follows: TGTGCCAGCAGCACCGACAGCTCCTACGAGCAGTACTTC. The gene calls are TRBV7-9 and TRBJ2-7; weak D call: TRBD1 (5 bases). Germline V gene data show CDR1 as SEHNR and CDR2 as FQNEAQ (reference sequence). This CDR3 has 13 residues. V was trimmed by 5 bases and J by 0 bases, leaving 8 bases between them.

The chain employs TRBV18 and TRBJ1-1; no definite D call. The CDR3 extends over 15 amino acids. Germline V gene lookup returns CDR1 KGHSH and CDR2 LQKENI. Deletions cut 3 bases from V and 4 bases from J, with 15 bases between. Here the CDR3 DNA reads TGTGCCAGCTCACCCTCGAGTGAAAGGGTCACTGAAGCTTTCTTT. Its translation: CASSPSSERVTEAFF.

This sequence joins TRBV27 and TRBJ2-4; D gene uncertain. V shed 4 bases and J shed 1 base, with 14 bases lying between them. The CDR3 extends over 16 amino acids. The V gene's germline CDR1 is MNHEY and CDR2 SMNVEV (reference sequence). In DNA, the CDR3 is TGTGCCAGCAGTTCCTCCCCTCCGTTTGCCAAAAACATTCAGTACTTC. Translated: CASSSSPPFAKNIQYF.

DNA of the CDR3: TGCGCCAGCAGGGCGAGTACCACGACCTACGAGCAGTACTTC. It encodes CASRASTTTYEQYF. The V call is TRBV10-1, the J call TRBJ2-7, with D uncertain. Trimming shortened V by 6 bases and J by 2 bases, and 14 bases separated the two germline ends. CDR3 size: 14 residues. Looked up from germline, CDR1 is WNHNN and CDR2 is SYGVQD (reference sequence).

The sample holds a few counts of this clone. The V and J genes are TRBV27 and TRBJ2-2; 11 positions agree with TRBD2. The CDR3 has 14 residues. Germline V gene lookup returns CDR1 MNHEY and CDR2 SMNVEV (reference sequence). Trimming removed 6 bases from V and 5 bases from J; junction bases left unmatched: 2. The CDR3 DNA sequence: TGTGCCAGCAGGATAGCGGGGGGGACCGGGGAGCTGTTTTTT. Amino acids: CASRIAGGTGELFF.

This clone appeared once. This CDR3 is CASPASLASSDTQYF. As DNA, the CDR3 is TGTGCCAGCCCCGCCTCGCTGGCTAGCTCGGATACGCAGTATTTT. V is TRBV5-8 and J is TRBJ2-3, with D possibly being TRBD2 (5 bases). Looked up from germline, CDR1 is SGHTS and CDR2 is YDEGEE. The V gene lost 7 bases and the J gene lost 6 bases, with 21 bases spanning the gap. This CDR3 spans 15 amino acids. Supplemented by reference TRBV5-8 and TRBJ2-3, the full variable domain reads EAGVTQSPTHLIKTRGQQATLRCSPISGHTSVYWYQQALGLGLQFLLWYDEGEERNRGNFPPRFSGRQFPNYSSELNVNALELEDSALYLCASPASLASSDTQYFGPGTRLTVL.

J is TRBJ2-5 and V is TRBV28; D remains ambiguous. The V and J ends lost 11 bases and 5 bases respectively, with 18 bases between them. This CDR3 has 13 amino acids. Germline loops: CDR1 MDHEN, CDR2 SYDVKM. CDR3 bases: TGTGCCTCCGGGTTGTGGGTCGGGGAGACCCAGTACTTC. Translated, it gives CASGLWVGETQYF. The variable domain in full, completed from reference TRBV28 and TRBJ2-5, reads DVKVTQSSRYLVKRTGEKVFLECVQDMDHENMFWYRQDPGLGLRLIYFSYDVKMKEKGDIPEGYSVSREKKERFSLILESASTNQTSMYLCASGLWVGETQYFGPGTRLLVL.

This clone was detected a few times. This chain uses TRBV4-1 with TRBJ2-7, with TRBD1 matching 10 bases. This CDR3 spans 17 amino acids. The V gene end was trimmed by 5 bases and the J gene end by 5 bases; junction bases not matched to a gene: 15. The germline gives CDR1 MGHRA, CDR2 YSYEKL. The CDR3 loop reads CASSNTPRQGAINEQYF. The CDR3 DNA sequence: TGCGCCAGCAGCAATACTCCGAGACAGGGGGCTATCAACGAGCAGTACTTC.

CDR3 protein: CASSSPTGDQPQHF. The CDR3 DNA reads TGTGCCAGCAGTTCCCCGACAGGGGATCAGCCCCAGCATTTT. The chain links TRBV6-2 or TRBV6-3 to TRBJ1-5; 8 bases align to TRBD1. The CDR3 is 14 amino acids. V was clipped by 4 bases and J by 5 bases; unmatched bases: 4. The V gene's germline CDR1 is MNHEY and CDR2 SVGEGT.

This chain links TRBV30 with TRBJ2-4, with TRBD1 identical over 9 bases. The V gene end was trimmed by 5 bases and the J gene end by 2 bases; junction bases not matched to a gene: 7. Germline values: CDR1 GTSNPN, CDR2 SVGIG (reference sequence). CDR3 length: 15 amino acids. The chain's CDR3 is CAWLHRGHPKNIQYF. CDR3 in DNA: TGTGCCTGGCTGCACAGGGGGCATCCCAAAAACATTCAGTACTTC.

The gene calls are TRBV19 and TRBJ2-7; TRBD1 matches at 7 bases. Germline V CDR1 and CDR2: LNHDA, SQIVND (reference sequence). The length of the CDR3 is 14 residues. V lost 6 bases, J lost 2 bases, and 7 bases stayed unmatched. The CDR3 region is CASSLGQPPYEQYF. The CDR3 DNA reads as TGTGCCAGTAGCCTGGGACAGCCACCCTACGAGCAGTACTTC.

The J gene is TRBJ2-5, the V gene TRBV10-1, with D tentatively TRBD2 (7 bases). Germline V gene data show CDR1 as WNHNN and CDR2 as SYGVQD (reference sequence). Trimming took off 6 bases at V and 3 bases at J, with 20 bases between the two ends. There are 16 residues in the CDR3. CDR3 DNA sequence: TGCGCCAGCAGCAGGACTAGGGGGTCGACAAAAGAGACCCAGTACTTC. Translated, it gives CASSRTRGSTKETQYF.

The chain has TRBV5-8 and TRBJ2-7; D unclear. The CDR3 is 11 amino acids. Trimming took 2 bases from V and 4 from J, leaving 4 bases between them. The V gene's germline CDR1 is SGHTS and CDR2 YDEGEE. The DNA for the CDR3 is TGTGCCAGCAGCTTACGTTACGAGCAGTACTTC. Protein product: CASSLRYEQYF.

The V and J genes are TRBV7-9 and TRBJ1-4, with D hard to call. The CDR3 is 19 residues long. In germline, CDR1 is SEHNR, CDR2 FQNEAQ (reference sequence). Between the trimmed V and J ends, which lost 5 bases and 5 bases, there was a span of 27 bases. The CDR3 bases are TGTGCCAGCAGCCTAAGAGAATTTGGGCTGGTCCAGTTAAATGAAAAACTGTTTTTT. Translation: CASSLREFGLVQLNEKLFF.